The present entry profiles one TCR beta chain with its context. The data are from a study of control samples from healthy donors and cancer patients. With V trimmed by 6 bases and J by 0 bases, 7 bases remained unmatched. Per the germline V gene, CDR1 is SEHNR and CDR2 is FQNEAQ (reference sequence). This CDR3 is built from 15 residues. Using immunoSEQ multiplex PCR, the repertoire was profiled, and TCRdb retains in-frame clones only, with some absent. The sample yields 150,000 to 200,000 clones, around 94% seen once. This clonotype originated in a man under 40 in good health. Sequences were obtained from blood. This chain connects TRBV7-9 to TRBJ1-1, with 7 bases that match TRBD1. CDR3 nucleotide sequence: TGTGCCAGCAGGCCGGCGGGGACAGTGAACACTGAAGCTTTCTTT. Translated: CASRPAGTVNTEAFF.